This entry lists 18 T cell receptor beta chains sequenced from one sample in a study of shared clonotypes between healthy human individuals. TCRdb's table, derived via immunoSEQ multiplex PCR, lists solely in-frame clones and lacks some. The sample records under 650,000 clones, about 96% being singletons. The specimen was naive CD4+ T cells sorted from blood. The sample's subset: CD45RA+ positively selected. The receptors shown here come from a woman younger than 45 in good health.

The chain carries TRBV6-5 and TRBJ1-4; the match to TRBD1 covers 7 bases. This CDR3 contains 15 residues. Per the germline V gene, CDR1 is MNHEY and CDR2 is SVGAGI. After removal of 7 bases from V and 4 bases from J, the junction contained 9 bases not matched to a gene. CDR3 region: CASTSSGTDNEKLFF. In DNA, the CDR3 is TGTGCCAGCACCTCCTCCGGGACAGATAATGAAAAACTGTTTTTT.

The CDR3 loop reads CASSQVSGSPYEQYF. For the CDR3, the DNA is TGCGCCAGCAGCCAGGTGAGCGGGTCTCCTTACGAGCAGTACTTC. The J gene is TRBJ2-7, the V gene TRBV4-1, with a possible D match to TRBD2 (6 bases). Trimming shortened V by 3 bases and J by 4 bases, and 16 bases separated the two germline ends. This CDR3 has 15 residues. Per the germline V gene, CDR1 is MGHRA and CDR2 is YSYEKL.

This sequence joins TRBV6-1 and TRBJ1-1; maybe TRBD1 (6 bases). Germline loops: CDR1 MNHNS, CDR2 SASEGT. The CDR3 length is 13 residues. The V end lost 5 bases, the J end lost 1 base, and 8 bases lay between the germline ends. Here the CDR3 reads CASSTTGNTEAFF. In DNA form, the CDR3 reads TGTGCCAGCAGTACGACAGGGAACACTGAAGCTTTCTTT.

The chain is built from TRBV11-2 and TRBJ2-5; D ambiguous. The tail of the sequence fits TRBJ2-7 better, so the J call may be wrong. The CDR3 spans 15 residues. CDR1 is SGHAT and CDR2 is FQNNGV in the germline V gene. CDR3 DNA: TGTGCCAGCAGCTTAGGCCAAGGGTCATTCTACGAGCAGTACTTC. It yields the protein CASSLGQGSFYEQYF.

The chain links TRBV7-9 to TRBJ2-2; D might be TRBD1 (6 bases). The CDR3 sequence is 18 residues long. Trimming took off 7 bases at V and 2 bases at J, with 23 bases between the two ends. Germline CDR1 reads SEHNR; CDR2 reads FQNEAQ (reference sequence). Written as DNA, the CDR3 is TGTGCCAGCACTGGAATCCCTACCCCCAGGGGAAACACCGGGGAGCTGTTTTTT. Protein sequence: CASTGIPTPRGNTGELFF.

This chain links TRBV9 with TRBJ2-7, with TRBD2 matching 11 bases. Germline V gene data show CDR1 as SGDLS and CDR2 as YYNGEE. The CDR3 sequence is 14 residues long. V gave up 5 bases and J gave up 6 bases; unmatched junction bases: 7. CDR3 protein: CASSGLAGTGEQYF. For the CDR3, the DNA is TGTGCCAGCAGTGGACTAGCGGGTACCGGCGAGCAGTACTTC.

The chain joins TRBV27 to TRBJ1-2, with a tentative D call TRBD1 (6 bases). V was cut by 5 bases and J by 6 bases, with 13 bases left in between. The CDR3 is 13 residues long. CDR1 and CDR2 from the germline V gene are MNHEY and SMNVEV (reference sequence). The chain's CDR3 is CASSQRSGDGYTF. The CDR3 DNA sequence: TGTGCCAGCAGTCAAAGGTCAGGGGATGGCTACACCTTC.

V is TRBV28 and J is TRBJ2-2, with TRBD2 matching 7 bases. The CDR3 runs 15 residues. J lost 6 bases, V lost 6 bases, and 10 bases had no gene match. Germline V gene sequence: CDR1 MDHEN, CDR2 SYDVKM. CDR3 amino acids: CASRAWTSRAGELFF. CDR3 bases: TGTGCCAGCAGAGCCTGGACTAGTCGGGCCGGGGAGCTGTTTTTT.

The chain links TRBV18 to TRBJ2-7, with D hard to call. The germline V gene has CDR1 KGHSH and CDR2 LQKENI. The CDR3 is 15 residues long. V was pared by 3 bases and J by 5 bases, with 17 bases between. Here the CDR3 reads CASSPGLGNVDEQYF. CDR3 DNA sequence: TGTGCCAGCTCACCGGGGTTAGGTAATGTTGACGAGCAGTACTTC.

The chain joins TRBV5-1 to TRBJ2-3; TRBD1 matches at 8 bases. The germline gives CDR1 SGHRS, CDR2 YFSETQ. Germline trimming cut 0 bases from V and 1 base from J; bases unmatched to any gene: 4. The CDR3 has 16 residues. The CDR3 nucleotides read TGCGCCAGCAGCTTGGGACAGGGGAGCGGCACAGATACGCAGTATTTT. As protein: CASSLGQGSGTDTQYF.

DNA of the CDR3: TGCGCCAGCAGCTTGGCCCTCCAGGGGTCCTACGAGCAGTACTTC. This sequence encodes CASSLALQGSYEQYF. The genes are TRBV5-1 and TRBJ2-7; D may be TRBD1 (6 bases). CDR1 is SGHRS and CDR2 is YFSETQ in the germline V gene. Between the trimmed V and J ends, which lost 0 bases and 1 base, there was a span of 11 bases. The CDR3 length is 15 residues.

This rearrangement joins TRBV5-1 to TRBJ2-3; TRBD1 matches 9 bases. Germline V lookup: CDR1 SGHRS, CDR2 YFSETQ. The CDR3 runs to 15 residues. J lost 3 bases, V lost 5 bases, and 7 bases had no gene match. CDR3 region: CASRRSGTGTDTQYF. The CDR3 nucleotides read TGCGCCAGCAGACGATCCGGGACAGGGACAGATACGCAGTATTTT.

Comments on this clone: Other DNA sequences of this sample code for an identical CDR3. The rearrangement uses TRBV18 and TRBJ2-5; D is possibly TRBD1 (6 bases). CDR1 and CDR2 from the germline V gene are KGHSH and LQKENI. The CDR3 totals 12 residues. V shed 3 bases and J shed 5 bases, with 7 bases lying between them. Here the CDR3 reads CASSPGAETQYF. CDR3 DNA: TGTGCCAGCTCACCGGGGGCCGAGACCCAGTACTTC.

J is TRBJ2-7 and V is TRBV10-2; 10 nucleotides align to TRBD2. This CDR3 has 14 amino acids. The V and J ends lost 7 bases and 6 bases, in that order; junction bases with no gene match: 9. CDR1 and CDR2 from the germline V gene are WSHSY and SAAADI. The CDR3 reads CASIISSGSAEQYF. In nucleotides, the CDR3 is TGCGCCAGCATTATATCTAGCGGGAGTGCCGAGCAGTACTTC.

CDR3 protein: CASSMGLAFSYEQYF. The DNA for the CDR3 is TGTGCCAGCAGCATGGGACTAGCGTTCTCCTACGAGCAGTACTTC. The chain uses TRBV11-2 and TRBJ2-7; TRBD2 aligns across 10 bases. V was clipped by 5 bases and J by 0 bases; unmatched bases: 4. This CDR3 is built from 15 residues. Germline-derived CDR1 and CDR2 are SGHAT and FQNNGV.

DNA for the CDR3: TGTGCCAGCAGAAACATTCAAAACACTGAAGCTTTCTTT. Translation gives CASRNIQNTEAFF. The chain joins TRBV7-9 to TRBJ1-1; D gene ambiguous. The CDR3 length is 13 residues. V was trimmed by 6 bases and J by 2 bases, leaving 10 bases between them. Germline CDR1 is SEHNR and CDR2 is FQNEAQ (reference sequence).

This chain uses TRBV28 with TRBJ2-5; 12 bases map to TRBD2. V trimming: 6 bases; J trimming: 4 bases; junction bases outside the gene matches: 6. Germline lookup yields CDR1 MDHEN and CDR2 SYDVKM. CDR3 length equals 15 residues. The CDR3 region has the DNA TGTGCCAGCAGCCCTGCGGGACTAGCGGGAGAGACCCAGTACTTC. It specifies CASSPAGLAGETQYF.

The CDR3 DNA reads TGTGCCAGCAGTTCCCGGACTAGCGCATACAATGAGCAGTTCTTC. Translating it yields CASSSRTSAYNEQFF. V is TRBV6-6 and J is TRBJ2-1, with 9 nucleotides matching TRBD2. There are 15 residues in the CDR3. From germline, CDR1 is MNHNY and CDR2 SVGAGI (reference sequence). J gave up 4 bases and V 4 bases, and 5 bases lay outside the gene matches.